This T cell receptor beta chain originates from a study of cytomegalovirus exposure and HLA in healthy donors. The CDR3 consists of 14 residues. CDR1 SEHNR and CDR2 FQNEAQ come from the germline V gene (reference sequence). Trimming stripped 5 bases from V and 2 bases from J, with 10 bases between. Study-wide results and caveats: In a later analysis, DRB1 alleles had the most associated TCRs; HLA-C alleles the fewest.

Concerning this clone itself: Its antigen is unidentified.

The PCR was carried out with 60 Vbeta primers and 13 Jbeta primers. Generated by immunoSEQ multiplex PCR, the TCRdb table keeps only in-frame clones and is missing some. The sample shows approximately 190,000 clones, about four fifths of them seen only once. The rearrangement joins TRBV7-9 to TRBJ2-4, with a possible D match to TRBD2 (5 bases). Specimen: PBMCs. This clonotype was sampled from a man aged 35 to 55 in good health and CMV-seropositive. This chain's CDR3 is CASSPEESKNIQYF. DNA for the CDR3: TGTGCCAGCAGCCCGGAGGAGTCCAAAAACATTCAGTACTTC.